This TCR beta chain was identified during a study of T cell responses to AZD1222 COVID-19 vaccine. Findings of the study overall: Nearly half of the spike-specific TCRs reportedly recognize variant regions that carry no mutations. Baseline seropositivity occurred in only six or seven AZD1222 recipients.

Germline V gene sequence: CDR1 SGHRS, CDR2 YFSETQ. V was shortened by 3 bases and J by 2 bases, with 8 bases between the two germline ends. The CDR3 is made up of 13 amino acids. This clone has only one observation. Its matching antigen is unknown. Assay: immunoSEQ multiplex PCR; the TCRdb copy retains only in-frame clones and omits some. Here the sample spans over 120,000 clones, 80% to 95% being singletons. This chain joins TRBV5-1 and TRBJ1-2; D unclear. This specimen was peripheral blood, taken on day 0 of AZD1222 vaccination. This receptor was taken from an adult in good health. The DNA of the CDR3 is TGCGCCAGCAGCTACGGCGGGAACTATGGCTACACCTTC. It is translated as CASSYGGNYGYTF. Full variable domain (missing parts from reference TRBV5-1 and TRBJ1-2): KAGVTQTPRYLIKTRGQQVTLSCSPISGHRSVSWYQQTPGQGLQFLFEYFSETQRNKGNFPGRFSGRQFSNSRSEMNVSTLELGDSALYLCASSYGGNYGYTFGSGTRLTVV.